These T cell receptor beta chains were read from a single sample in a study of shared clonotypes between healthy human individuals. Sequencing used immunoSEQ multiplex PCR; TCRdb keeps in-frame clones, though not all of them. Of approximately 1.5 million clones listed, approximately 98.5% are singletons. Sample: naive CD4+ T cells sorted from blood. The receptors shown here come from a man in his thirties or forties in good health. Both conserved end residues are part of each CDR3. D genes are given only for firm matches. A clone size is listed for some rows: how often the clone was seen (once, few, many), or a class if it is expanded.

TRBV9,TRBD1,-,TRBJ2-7,CASSTSGTAYEQYF,TGTGCCAGCAGCACCTCCGGGACAGCCTACGAGCAGTACTTC
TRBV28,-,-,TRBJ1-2,CASRLLYGYTF,TGTGCCAGCAGACTGCTCTATGGCTACACCTTC
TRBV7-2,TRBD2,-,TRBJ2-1,CASGLVANEQFF,TGTGCCAGCGGACTAGTGGCCAATGAGCAGTTCTTC
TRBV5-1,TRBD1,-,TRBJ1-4,CASSPGQGGAPGHEKLFF,TGCGCCAGCAGCCCGGGACAGGGGGGAGCCCCAGGCCATGAAAAACTGTTTTTT
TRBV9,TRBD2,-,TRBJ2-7,CASSVLAGAGYEQYF,TGTGCCAGCAGCGTCCTAGCGGGAGCCGGTTACGAGCAGTACTTC
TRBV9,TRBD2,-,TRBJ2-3,CASSVWPSGSGTDTQYF,TGTGCCAGCAGCGTATGGCCTAGCGGGAGTGGGACAGATACGCAGTATTTT
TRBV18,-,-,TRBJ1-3,CASSRQEGNTIYF,TGTGCCAGCTCAAGACAGGAAGGAAACACCATATATTTT
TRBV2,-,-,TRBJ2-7,CASRHRVVTKTKLHEQYF,TGTGCCAGCCGCCACAGGGTAGTTACCAAAACTAAGCTCCACGAGCAGTACTTC
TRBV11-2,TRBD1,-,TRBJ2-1,CASTSGTAYNEQFF,TGTGCCAGCACCTCCGGGACAGCTTACAATGAGCAGTTCTTC
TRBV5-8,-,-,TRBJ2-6,CASSRRGNGANVLTF,TGTGCCAGCAGCCGAAGGGGGAATGGGGCCAACGTCCTGACTTTC
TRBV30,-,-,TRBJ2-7,CAWIKGGTWASYEQYF,TGTGCCTGGATAAAAGGCGGGACCTGGGCCTCCTACGAGCAGTACTTC
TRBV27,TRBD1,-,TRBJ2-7,CASSLIDRGLSNEQYF,TGTGCCAGCAGTTTAATTGACAGGGGTTTGTCCAACGAGCAGTACTTC
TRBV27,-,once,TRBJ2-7,CASSLWATRVDEQYF,TGTGCCAGCAGTTTATGGGCCACCCGGGTGGACGAGCAGTACTTC
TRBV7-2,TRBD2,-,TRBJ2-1,CASSSGLANEQFF,TGTGCCAGCAGCTCGGGACTAGCTAATGAGCAGTTCTTC
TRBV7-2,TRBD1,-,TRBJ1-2,CASSLGQGPYGYTF,TGTGCCAGCAGCTTAGGACAGGGCCCCTATGGCTACACCTTC